The 18 T cell receptor beta chains presented below share a single source sample, sequenced in a study of blood T cell repertoires in COVID-19. Profiling relied on immunoSEQ multiplex PCR, and the TCRdb table lists in-frame clones only, not all of them. The repertoire holds approximately 260,000 clones, with about nine tenths as singletons. The sample taken for sequencing was peripheral blood. All receptors derive from a man between 50 and 59 years old with acute or convalescent COVID-19.

V and J are TRBV24-1 and TRBJ2-3; D perhaps matches TRBD1 (6 bases). Trimming pared 4 bases from V and 2 bases from J, leaving 12 bases between. The CDR3 is made up of 15 amino acids. Germline-derived CDR1 and CDR2 are KGHDR and SFDVKD. The CDR3 bases are TGTGCCACCAGTGACCCGAGGGGGACCACAGATACGCAGTATTTT. Translated: CATSDPRGTTDTQYF.

The gene calls are TRBV7-9 and TRBJ2-7; unclear D gene. V dropped 3 bases and J dropped 3 bases, with 9 bases sitting between them. The CDR3 has 13 residues. CDR1 and CDR2 from the germline V gene are SEHNR and FQNEAQ (reference sequence). The CDR3, as DNA: TGTGCCAGCAGCTTCTCATCGGGCTACGAGCAGTACTTC. Its translation: CASSFSSGYEQYF.

CDR3 sequence (DNA): TGTGCCAGCAGCCTTAACCGGGGGGGCAAGACCCAGTACTTC. Translating gives CASSLNRGGKTQYF. The chain uses TRBV7-2 and TRBJ2-5; TRBD2 matches at 8 bases. After removal of 5 bases from V and 6 bases from J, the junction contained 8 bases not matched to a gene. The CDR3 has 14 residues. Germline CDR1 SGHTA, CDR2 FQGNSA. The whole variable domain, filled in from reference TRBV7-2 and TRBJ2-5, reads GAGVSQSPSNKVTEKGKDVELRCDPISGHTALYWYRQSLGQGLEFLIYFQGNSAPDKSGLPSDRFSAERTGGSVSTLTIQRTQQEDSAVYLCASSLNRGGKTQYFGPGTRLLVL.

The chain joins TRBV2 to TRBJ1-3; D remains unclear. Trimming cost V 6 bases and J 4 bases, with 10 bases left between them. The CDR3 runs to 13 residues. Germline V gene sequence: CDR1 SNHLY, CDR2 FYNNEI. In DNA form, the CDR3 reads TGTGCCAGCAGAGGAGATACCGGAAACACCATATATTTT. It encodes CASRGDTGNTIYF. The variable domain in full, with the rest retrieved from reference TRBV2 and TRBJ1-3, is EPEVTQTPSHQVTQMGQEVILRCVPISNHLYFYWYRQILGQKVEFLVSFYNNEISEKSEIFDDQFSVERPDGSNFTLKIRSTKLEDSAMYFCASRGDTGNTIYFGEGSWLTVV.

The chain employs TRBV24-1 and TRBJ1-2; D is ambiguous. The CDR3 extends over 13 amino acids. Germline assignment: CDR1 KGHDR and CDR2 SFDVKD. Trimming cost V 1 base and J 6 bases, with 8 bases left between them. CDR3 sequence reads: CATSDFAGNGYTF. CDR3 DNA: TGTGCCACCAGTGATTTTGCGGGGAATGGCTACACCTTC.

This clone appeared a few times. The sample holds other DNA sequences that translate to the same CDR3. This chain uses TRBV10-3 with TRBJ2-5, with D possibly being TRBD1 (6 bases). The CDR3 totals 14 residues. V shed 0 bases and J shed 5 bases, with 10 bases lying between them. Germline loops: CDR1 ENHRY, CDR2 SYGVKD. For the CDR3, the DNA is TGTGCCATCAGTGAGTCGACAGGCGGCGAGACCCAGTACTTC. Amino acids: CAISESTGGETQYF.

The V gene is TRBV18, the J gene TRBJ2-2; possible D gene TRBD2, 6 bases. The CDR3 has 15 amino acids. Trimming left V 3 bases short and J 4 bases short, with 12 bases between. Looked up from germline, CDR1 is KGHSH and CDR2 is LQKENI. CDR3 protein: CASSPGGLVTGELFF. The DNA for the CDR3 is TGTGCCAGCTCACCCGGGGGATTGGTCACCGGGGAGCTGTTTTTT.

The rearrangement links TRBV20-1 to TRBJ1-2; D possibly corresponds to TRBD1 (5 bases). The CDR3 is made up of 11 amino acids. Germline V gene data show CDR1 as DFQATT and CDR2 as SNEGSKA (reference sequence). Trimming stripped 6 bases from V and 9 bases from J, with 14 bases between. CDR3 sequence reads: CSALLRGSYTF. For the CDR3, the DNA is TGCAGTGCCCTTCTTAGGGGAAGCTACACCTTC.

CDR3 bases: TGTGCCAGCGACGACGGGACAGGGGGGATTGAAGCTTTCTTT. Protein sequence: CASDDGTGGIEAFF. The chain recombines TRBV2 with TRBJ1-1, with 11 bases identical to TRBD1. With 8 bases clipped from V and 7 bases from J, the junction kept 9 bases outside the gene matches. The CDR3 extends over 14 amino acids. The germline V gene has CDR1 SNHLY and CDR2 FYNNEI.

The chain is built from TRBV5-1 and TRBJ2-2, with 14 bases matching TRBD2. V lost 1 base to trimming and J lost 5 bases; unmatched junction nucleotides: 10. Germline V gene data show CDR1 as SGHRS and CDR2 as YFSETQ. CDR3 length equals 19 residues. CDR3 sequence: CASSLYTGLAGGRTGELFF. The CDR3 nucleotides are TGCGCCAGCAGCTTGTATACCGGACTAGCGGGGGGAAGGACCGGGGAGCTGTTTTTT. Full variable domain (missing parts from reference TRBV5-1 and TRBJ2-2): KAGVTQTPRYLIKTRGQQVTLSCSPISGHRSVSWYQQTPGQGLQFLFEYFSETQRNKGNFPGRFSGRQFSNSRSEMNVSTLELGDSALYLCASSLYTGLAGGRTGELFFGEGSRLTVL.

The CDR3: CASSLADRLVSGYTF. CDR3 in DNA: TGTGCCAGCAGCTTGGCCGACAGGCTAGTTTCTGGCTACACCTTC. The V and J genes are TRBV5-4 and TRBJ1-2, with a tentative D call TRBD1 (6 bases). From germline, CDR1 is SGHNT and CDR2 YYREEE (reference sequence). The CDR3 is made up of 15 amino acids. Deletions cut 0 bases from V and 7 bases from J, with 16 bases between.

The chain combines TRBV6-5 with TRBJ2-1, with TRBD1 matching over 7 bases. This CDR3 spans 15 amino acids. CDR1 is MNHEY and CDR2 is SVGAGI in the germline V gene. The junction had 9 bases not matched to a gene; V was cut back by 2 bases and J by 8 bases. CDR3 in DNA: TGTGCCAGCAGTTACGGAACCGACAGGGCTTATGAGCAGTTCTTC. Translation gives CASSYGTDRAYEQFF.

This clone turned up a few times. Other DNA sequences in the same sample also yield this CDR3. J is TRBJ1-2 and V is TRBV5-1, with a weak D call TRBD1 (5 bases). The V end lost 4 bases, the J end lost 5 bases, and 12 bases lay between the germline ends. The CDR3 covers 13 residues. CDR1 and CDR2 (germline): SGHRS, YFSETQ. CDR3 sequence: CASSPAGEYGYTF. CDR3 sequence (DNA): TGCGCCAGCAGCCCTGCGGGGGAATATGGCTACACCTTC.

The gene calls are TRBV18 and TRBJ1-3; TRBD1 agrees at 8 bases. Per the germline V gene, CDR1 is KGHSH and CDR2 is LQKENI. The ends lost 4 bases at V and 2 bases at J; junction bases unmatched: 7. The CDR3 is 16 amino acids. CDR3: CASSRAQTGAGNTIYF. The CDR3 DNA follows: TGTGCCAGCTCACGGGCTCAGACAGGGGCTGGAAACACCATATATTTT.

The rearrangement joins TRBV11-2 to TRBJ1-2; maybe TRBD1 (6 bases). The CDR3 sequence is 17 residues long. Trimming took 5 bases from V and 0 from J, leaving 19 bases between them. The germline V gene has CDR1 SGHAT and CDR2 FQNNGV. CDR3 nucleotides: TGTGCCAGCAGCCCGTACAGGGTAGCCGTTACTAACTATGGCTACACCTTC. It is translated as CASSPYRVAVTNYGYTF.

V usage is TRBV5-6 and J usage is TRBJ2-2; TRBD2 agrees at 7 bases. Per germline, CDR1 SGHDT and CDR2 YYEEEE. This CDR3 is 16 amino acids long. J was trimmed by 7 bases and V by 0 bases; bases with no gene match: 9. CDR3: CASSLVRGNGVGELFF. The CDR3 nucleotides read TGTGCCAGCAGCTTGGTGCGGGGGAATGGTGTCGGGGAGCTGTTTTTT.

This clone was counted a single time. J is TRBJ2-5 and V is TRBV6-4, with a tentative D call TRBD1 (6 bases). This CDR3 is built from 13 residues. Trimming shortened V by 2 bases and J by 3 bases, and 7 bases separated the two germline ends. CDR1 MRHNA and CDR2 SNTAGT come from the germline V gene. In nucleotides, the CDR3 is TGTGCCAGCAGTGACCCAGGGGAAGAGACCCAGTACTTC. It specifies CASSDPGEETQYF.

The J gene is TRBJ2-3, the V gene TRBV14; TRBD2 is a possible D gene (6 bases). V gave up 5 bases and J gave up 0 bases, with 12 bases separating them. Per germline, CDR1 SGHDN and CDR2 FVKESK. This CDR3 has 15 residues. The DNA for the CDR3 is TGTGCCAGCAGCGAAGCCCGGGGGAGCACAGATACGCAGTATTTT. Its translation is CASSEARGSTDTQYF. Full variable domain (remainder filled in from reference TRBV14 and TRBJ2-3): EAGVTQFPSHSVIEKGQTVTLRCDPISGHDNLYWYRRVMGKEIKFLLHFVKESKQDESGMPNNRFLAERTGGTYSTLKVQPAELEDSGVYFCASSEARGSTDTQYFGPGTRLTVL.